This TCR beta chain was identified during a study of cytomegalovirus exposure and HLA in healthy donors. Findings of the study overall: Through in vitro validation, a few CMV-associated chains were shown to be specific for CMV antigens. Rare TCR sequences dominated, though some public TCRs recurred in many donors. It was reported that the classifier diagnosed cytomegalovirus status with high specificity and sensitivity in both the original and validation cohorts.

Germline assignment: CDR1 SGHRS and CDR2 YFSETQ. The ends lost 0 bases at V and 4 bases at J; junction bases unmatched: 10. This CDR3 spans 17 amino acids. The data were produced by immunoSEQ multiplex PCR, yet TCRdb's version contains in-frame clones alone and is incomplete. Here the sample spans approximately 160,000 clones, approximately 89% being singletons. A note on this clone: Antigen specificity is unknown.

Sequencing input: PBMCs. This clonotype was sampled from a man younger than 30 in good health and CMV-seropositive. The chain links TRBV5-1 to TRBJ1-1; 9 bases map to TRBD1. In DNA form, the CDR3 reads TGCGCCAGCAGCTTGGCAAGATTACGGGACAGGGCCACTGAAGCTTTCTTT. Encoded protein: CASSLARLRDRATEAFF.